The clone carrying this T cell receptor (beta chain) was counted between two and nine times. This sample stems from a study of blood T cells in healthy people across ages. Germline values: CDR1 SQVTM, CDR2 ANQGSEA. The CDR3 consists of 11 residues. With a J-beta primer mix and a sample-barcoded 5' primer, a second PCR ran about 7 to 11 cycles. Each cDNA molecule carried a tag from a template-switch adaptor that contained 12 random nucleotides. From the 5' RACE reads, TCRdb called clonotypes with MiXCR, one entry per CDR3 protein. The sample includes over a million distinct CDR3 sequences, around 27% of them seen just once. This sample was also put to use in a study of T cells of mothers and their children.

The receptor's source is a girl aged 2 to 10 in good health. The sequencing input was blood. V usage is TRBV29-1 and J usage is TRBJ2-7; the D is unclear. The J call may not be correct, given that the DNA end is closer to TRBJ2-1. In DNA, the CDR3 is TGCAGCGTTGAAGATCCCGCAGAGCAGTTCTTC. It is translated as CSVEDPAEQFF.